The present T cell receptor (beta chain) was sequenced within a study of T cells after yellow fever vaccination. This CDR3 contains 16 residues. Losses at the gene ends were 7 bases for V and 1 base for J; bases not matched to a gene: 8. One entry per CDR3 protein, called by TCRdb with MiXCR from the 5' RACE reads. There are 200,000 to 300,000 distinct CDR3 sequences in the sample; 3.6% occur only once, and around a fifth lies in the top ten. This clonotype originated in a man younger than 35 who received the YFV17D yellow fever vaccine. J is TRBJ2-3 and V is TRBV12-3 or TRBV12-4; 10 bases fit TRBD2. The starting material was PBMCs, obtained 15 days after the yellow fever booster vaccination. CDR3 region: CASTPLGLAGTDTQYF. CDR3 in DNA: TGTGCCAGCACCCCCCTCGGACTAGCGGGCACAGATACGCAGTATTTT.